The source of this TCR beta chain is a study of blood T cell repertoires in COVID-19. Looking at the study overall: The origin of the acute and convalescent COVID-19 samples was the United States, Italy and Spain. Sample material is recorded as cDNA or gDNA derived from T cells, B-cell-depleted T cells, or PBMCs.

J was trimmed by 13 bases and V by 0 bases; bases with no gene match: 4. The CDR3 loop spans 13 amino acids. CDR1 and CDR2 (germline): MNHNS, SASEGT. In the original processing: Nucleated cell counts were estimated from reference gene primer amplification. Only in-frame clones appear in the TCRdb table, and some are missing; sequencing was by immunoSEQ multiplex PCR. V and J calls and clone size are those listed in that table; D and trimming were worked out from the DNA. The data show around 100,000 clones, with about 85% seen just once and 13% held by the top ten. The specimen sequenced was peripheral blood. The gene calls are TRBV6-1 and TRBJ2-2; TRBD1 matches 8 bases. The TCR originated in a human donor in a cohort sampled during active COVID-19. Here the CDR3 reads CASSEAPDRVLFF. In nucleotides, the CDR3 is TGTGCCAGCAGTGAAGCCCCGGACAGGGTGCTGTTTTTT.